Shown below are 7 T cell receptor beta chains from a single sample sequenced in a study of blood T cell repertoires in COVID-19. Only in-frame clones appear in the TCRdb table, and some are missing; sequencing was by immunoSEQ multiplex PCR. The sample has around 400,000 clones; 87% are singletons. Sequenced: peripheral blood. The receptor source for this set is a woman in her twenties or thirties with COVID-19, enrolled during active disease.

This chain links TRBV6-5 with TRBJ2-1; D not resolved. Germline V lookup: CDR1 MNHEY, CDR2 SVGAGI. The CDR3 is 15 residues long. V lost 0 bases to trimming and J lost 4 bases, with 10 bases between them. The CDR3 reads CASSYSIAGYNEQFF. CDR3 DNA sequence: TGTGCCAGCAGTTACTCGATAGCTGGTTACAATGAGCAGTTCTTC.

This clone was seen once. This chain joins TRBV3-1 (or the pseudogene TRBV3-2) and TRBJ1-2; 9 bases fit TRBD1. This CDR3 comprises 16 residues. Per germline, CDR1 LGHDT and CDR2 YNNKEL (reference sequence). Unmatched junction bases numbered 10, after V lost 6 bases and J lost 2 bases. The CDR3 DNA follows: TGTGCCAGCAGTTCAAGGGGACAGGGCCGCAACTATGGCTACACCTTC. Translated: CASSSRGQGRNYGYTF.

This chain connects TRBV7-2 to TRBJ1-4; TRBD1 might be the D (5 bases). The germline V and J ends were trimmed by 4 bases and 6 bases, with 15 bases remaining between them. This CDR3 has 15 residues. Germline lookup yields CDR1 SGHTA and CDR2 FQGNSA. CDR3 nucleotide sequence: TGTGCCAGCAGCTCCCCGGCCAGGGCAGATGAAAAACTGTTTTTT. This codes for CASSSPARADEKLFF.

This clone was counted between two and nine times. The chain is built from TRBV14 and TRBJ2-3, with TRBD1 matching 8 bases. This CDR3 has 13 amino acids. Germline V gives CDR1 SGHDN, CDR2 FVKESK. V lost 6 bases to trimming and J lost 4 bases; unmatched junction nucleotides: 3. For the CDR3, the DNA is TGTGCCAGCAGTCTACAGGGGGCAGATACGCAGTATTTT. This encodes CASSLQGADTQYF.

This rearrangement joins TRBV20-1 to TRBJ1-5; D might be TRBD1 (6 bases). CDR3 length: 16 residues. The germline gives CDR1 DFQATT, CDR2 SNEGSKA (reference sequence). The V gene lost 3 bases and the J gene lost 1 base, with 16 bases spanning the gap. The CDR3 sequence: CSASRGAPGSNQPQHF. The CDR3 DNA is TGCAGTGCTAGTCGGGGGGCCCCCGGGAGCAATCAGCCCCAGCATTTT.

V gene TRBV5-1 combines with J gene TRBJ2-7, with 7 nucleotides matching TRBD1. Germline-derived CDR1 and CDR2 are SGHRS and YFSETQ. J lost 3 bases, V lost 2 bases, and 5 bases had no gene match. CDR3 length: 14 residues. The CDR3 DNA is TGCGCCAGCAGCTTCGGGACAGCTTACTACGAGCAGTACTTC. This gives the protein CASSFGTAYYEQYF.

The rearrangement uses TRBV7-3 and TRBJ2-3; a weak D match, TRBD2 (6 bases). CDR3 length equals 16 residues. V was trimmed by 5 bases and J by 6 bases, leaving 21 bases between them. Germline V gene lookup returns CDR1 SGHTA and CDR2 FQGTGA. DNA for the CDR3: TGTGCCAGCAGCATCGGACTACCAACCGGGTCCGATACGCAGTATTTT. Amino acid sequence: CASSIGLPTGSDTQYF.